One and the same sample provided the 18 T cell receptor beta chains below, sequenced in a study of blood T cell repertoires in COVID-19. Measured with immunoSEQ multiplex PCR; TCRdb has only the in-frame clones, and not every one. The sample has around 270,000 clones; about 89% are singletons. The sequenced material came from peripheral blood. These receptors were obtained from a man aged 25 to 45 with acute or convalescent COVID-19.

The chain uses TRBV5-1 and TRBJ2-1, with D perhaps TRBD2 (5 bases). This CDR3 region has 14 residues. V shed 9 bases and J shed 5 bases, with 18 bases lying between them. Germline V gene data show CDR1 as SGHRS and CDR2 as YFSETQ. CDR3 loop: CATQQWVGNNEQFF. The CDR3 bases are TGCGCCACCCAGCAATGGGTCGGGAACAATGAGCAGTTCTTC.

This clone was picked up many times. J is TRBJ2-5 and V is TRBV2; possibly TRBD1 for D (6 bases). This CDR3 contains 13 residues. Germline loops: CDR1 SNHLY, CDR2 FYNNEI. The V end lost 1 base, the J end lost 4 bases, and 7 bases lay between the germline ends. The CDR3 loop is CASSEGRGETQYF. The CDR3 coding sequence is TGTGCCAGCAGTGAAGGCAGGGGAGAGACCCAGTACTTC.

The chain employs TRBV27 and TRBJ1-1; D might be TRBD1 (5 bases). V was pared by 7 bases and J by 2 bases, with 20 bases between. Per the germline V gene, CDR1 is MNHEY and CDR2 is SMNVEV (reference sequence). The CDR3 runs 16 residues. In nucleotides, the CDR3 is TGTGCCAGCAAGAAAGAGGAGGGGAGGAGAAACACTGAAGCTTTCTTT. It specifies CASKKEEGRRNTEAFF.

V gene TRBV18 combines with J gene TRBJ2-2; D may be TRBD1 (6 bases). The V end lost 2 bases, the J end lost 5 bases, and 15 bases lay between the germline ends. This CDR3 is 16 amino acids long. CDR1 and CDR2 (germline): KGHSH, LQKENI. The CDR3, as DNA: TGTGCCAGCTCACCAATACAGGGTAGTCGTACCGGGGAGCTGTTTTTT. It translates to CASSPIQGSRTGELFF.

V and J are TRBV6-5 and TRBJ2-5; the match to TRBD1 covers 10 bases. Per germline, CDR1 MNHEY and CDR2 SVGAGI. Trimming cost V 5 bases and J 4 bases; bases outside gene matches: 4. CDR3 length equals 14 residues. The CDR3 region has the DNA TGTGCCAGCAGTAAGGACAGGGGGGGAGAGACCCAGTACTTC. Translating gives CASSKDRGGETQYF.

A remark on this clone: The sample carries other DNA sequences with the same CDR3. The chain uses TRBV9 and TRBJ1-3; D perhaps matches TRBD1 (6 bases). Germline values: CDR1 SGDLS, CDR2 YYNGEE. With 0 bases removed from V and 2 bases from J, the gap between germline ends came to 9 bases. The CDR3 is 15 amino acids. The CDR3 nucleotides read TGTGCCAGCAGCGTAGAGGCAGGGGCTGGAAACACCATATATTTT. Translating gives CASSVEAGAGNTIYF.

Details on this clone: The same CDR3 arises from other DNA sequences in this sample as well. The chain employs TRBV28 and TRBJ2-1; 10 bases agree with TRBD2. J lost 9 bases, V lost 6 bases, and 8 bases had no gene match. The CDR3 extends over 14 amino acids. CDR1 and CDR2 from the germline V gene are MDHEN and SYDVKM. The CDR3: CASRLSGGAGEQFF. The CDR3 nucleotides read TGTGCCAGCAGGCTAAGCGGGGGGGCGGGTGAGCAGTTCTTC.

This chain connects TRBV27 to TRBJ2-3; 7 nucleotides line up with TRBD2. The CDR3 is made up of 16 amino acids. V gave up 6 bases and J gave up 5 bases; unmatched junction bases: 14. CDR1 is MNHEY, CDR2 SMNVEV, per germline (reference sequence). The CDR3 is CASRTGAGPVGDTQYF. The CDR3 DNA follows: TGTGCCAGCAGGACTGGAGCGGGACCAGTAGGAGATACGCAGTATTTT.

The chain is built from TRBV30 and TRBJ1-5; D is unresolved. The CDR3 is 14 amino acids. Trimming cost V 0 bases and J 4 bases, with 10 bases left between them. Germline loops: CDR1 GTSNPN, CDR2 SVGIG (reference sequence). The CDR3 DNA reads TGTGCCTGGAGTGTATGGGAGGGAAATCAGCCCCAGCATTTT. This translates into CAWSVWEGNQPQHF.

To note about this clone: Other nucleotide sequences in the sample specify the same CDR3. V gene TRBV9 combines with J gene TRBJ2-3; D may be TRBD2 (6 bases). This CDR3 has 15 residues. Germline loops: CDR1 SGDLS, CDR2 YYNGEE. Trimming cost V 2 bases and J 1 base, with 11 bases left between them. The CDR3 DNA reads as TGTGCCAGCAGCGTTAGGGGACTTGGCACAGATACGCAGTATTTT. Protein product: CASSVRGLGTDTQYF.

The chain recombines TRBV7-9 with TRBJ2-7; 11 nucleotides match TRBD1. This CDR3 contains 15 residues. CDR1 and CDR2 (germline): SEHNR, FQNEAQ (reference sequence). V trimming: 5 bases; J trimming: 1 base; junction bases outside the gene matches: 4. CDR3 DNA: TGTGCCAGCAGCGACGGACAGGGGGCTTCCTACGAGCAGTACTTC. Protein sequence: CASSDGQGASYEQYF.

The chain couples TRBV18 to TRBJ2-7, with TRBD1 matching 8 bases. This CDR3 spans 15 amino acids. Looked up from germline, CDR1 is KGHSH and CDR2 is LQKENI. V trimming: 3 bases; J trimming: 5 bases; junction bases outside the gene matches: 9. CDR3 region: CASSPGQGAVDEQYF. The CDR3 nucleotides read TGTGCCAGCTCACCTGGCCAGGGGGCGGTCGACGAGCAGTACTTC.

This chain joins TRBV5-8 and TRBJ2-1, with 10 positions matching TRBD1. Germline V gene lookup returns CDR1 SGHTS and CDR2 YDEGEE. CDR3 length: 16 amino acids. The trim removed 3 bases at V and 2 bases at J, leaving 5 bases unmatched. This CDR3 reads CASSSGTGVTYNEQFF. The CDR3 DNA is TGTGCCAGCAGCTCGGGGACAGGGGTGACCTACAATGAGCAGTTCTTC.

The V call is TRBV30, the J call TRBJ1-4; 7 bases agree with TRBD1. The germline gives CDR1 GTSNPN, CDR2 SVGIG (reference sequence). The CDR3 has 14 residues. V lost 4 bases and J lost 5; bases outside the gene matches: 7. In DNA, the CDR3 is TGTGCCTGGACCTGGACAGGCTTCAATGAAAAACTGTTTTTT. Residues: CAWTWTGFNEKLFF. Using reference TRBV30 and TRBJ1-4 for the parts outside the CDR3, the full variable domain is SQTIHQWPATLVQPVGSPLSLECTVEGTSNPNLYWYRQAAGRGLQLLFYSVGIGQISSEVPQNLSASRPQDRQFILSSKKLLLSDSGFYLCAWTWTGFNEKLFFGSGTQLSVL.

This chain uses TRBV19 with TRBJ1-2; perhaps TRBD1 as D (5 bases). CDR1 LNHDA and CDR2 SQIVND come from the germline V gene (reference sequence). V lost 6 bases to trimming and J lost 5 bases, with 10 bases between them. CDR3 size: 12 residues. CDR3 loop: CASRRGDYGYTF. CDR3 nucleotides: TGTGCCAGTAGAAGGGGTGATTATGGCTACACCTTC. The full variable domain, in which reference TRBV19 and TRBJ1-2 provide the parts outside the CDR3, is DGGITQSPKYLFRKEGQNVTLSCEQNLNHDAMYWYRQDPGQGLRLIYYSQIVNDFQKGDIAEGYSVSREKKESFPLTVTSAQKNPTAFYLCASRRGDYGYTFGSGTRLTVV.

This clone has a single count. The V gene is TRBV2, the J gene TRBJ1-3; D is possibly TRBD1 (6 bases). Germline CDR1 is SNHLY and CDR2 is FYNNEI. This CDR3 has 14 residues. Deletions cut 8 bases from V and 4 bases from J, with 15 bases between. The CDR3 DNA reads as TGTGCCAGCGGAAAAACAGGGAGCGGAAACACCATATATTTT. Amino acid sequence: CASGKTGSGNTIYF. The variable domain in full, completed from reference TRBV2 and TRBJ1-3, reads EPEVTQTPSHQVTQMGQEVILRCVPISNHLYFYWYRQILGQKVEFLVSFYNNEISEKSEIFDDQFSVERPDGSNFTLKIRSTKLEDSAMYFCASGKTGSGNTIYFGEGSWLTVV.

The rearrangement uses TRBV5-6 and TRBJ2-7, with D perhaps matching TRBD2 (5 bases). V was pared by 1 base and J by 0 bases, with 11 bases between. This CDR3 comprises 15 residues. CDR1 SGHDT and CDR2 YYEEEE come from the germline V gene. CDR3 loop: CASSLPGIDSYEQYF. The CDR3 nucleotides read TGTGCCAGCAGCTTGCCGGGGATTGACTCCTACGAGCAGTACTTC.

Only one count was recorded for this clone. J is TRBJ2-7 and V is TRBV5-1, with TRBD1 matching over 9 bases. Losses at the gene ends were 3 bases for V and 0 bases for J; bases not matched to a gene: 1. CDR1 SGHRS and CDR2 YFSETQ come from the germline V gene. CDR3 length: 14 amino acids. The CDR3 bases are TGCGCCAGCAGCTCGACAGGGGGCTCCTACGAGCAGTACTTC. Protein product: CASSSTGGSYEQYF. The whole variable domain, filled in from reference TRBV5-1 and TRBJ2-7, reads KAGVTQTPRYLIKTRGQQVTLSCSPISGHRSVSWYQQTPGQGLQFLFEYFSETQRNKGNFPGRFSGRQFSNSRSEMNVSTLELGDSALYLCASSSTGGSYEQYFGPGTRLTVT.